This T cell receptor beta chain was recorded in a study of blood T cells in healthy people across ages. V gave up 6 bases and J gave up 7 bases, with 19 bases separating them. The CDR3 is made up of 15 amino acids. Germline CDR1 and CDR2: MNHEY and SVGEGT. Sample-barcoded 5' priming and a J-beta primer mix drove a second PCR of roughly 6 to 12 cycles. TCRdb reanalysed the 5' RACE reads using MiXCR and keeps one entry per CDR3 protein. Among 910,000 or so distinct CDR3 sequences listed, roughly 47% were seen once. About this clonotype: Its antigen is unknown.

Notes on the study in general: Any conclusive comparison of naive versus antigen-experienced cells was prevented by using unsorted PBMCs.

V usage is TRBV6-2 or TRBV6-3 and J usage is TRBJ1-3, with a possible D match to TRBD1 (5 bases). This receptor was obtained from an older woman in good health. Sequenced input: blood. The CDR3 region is CASRTHGGRDNTIYF. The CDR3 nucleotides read TGTGCCAGCAGGACCCATGGGGGAAGGGACAACACCATATATTTT.